In its sample, the clone carrying this T cell receptor beta chain was seen many times. What it binds is unknown. Each cDNA molecule carried a unique molecular identifier. TCRdb reprocessed the 5' RACE reads via MiXCR and lists one record per CDR3 protein. The data contain around 70,000 distinct CDR3 sequences, about 11% of them singletons. This CDR3 is 14 amino acids long. The germline V gene has CDR1 KGHSH and CDR2 LQKENI. The V and J ends lost 2 bases and 8 bases respectively, with 15 bases between them. This entry belongs to a study of early T cells in non-severe SARS-CoV-2 infection. Overall study: Bulk RNA from unsorted whole blood was sequenced; chains were unpaired. Study conclusions and caveats: VDJdb matching favored anti-spike CD8 responses, missing private and CD4 specificities.

What was sequenced was whole blood. The gene calls are TRBV18 and TRBJ1-1; the D gene is possibly TRBD1 (6 bases). The sequence was collected from an adult who was a healthcare worker with PCR-confirmed SARS-CoV-2 infection or an uninfected control (not recorded which). The CDR3 spells CASSPLARDKEAFF. The CDR3 DNA sequence: TGTGCCAGCTCACCATTGGCTCGGGACAAGGAAGCTTTCTTT.